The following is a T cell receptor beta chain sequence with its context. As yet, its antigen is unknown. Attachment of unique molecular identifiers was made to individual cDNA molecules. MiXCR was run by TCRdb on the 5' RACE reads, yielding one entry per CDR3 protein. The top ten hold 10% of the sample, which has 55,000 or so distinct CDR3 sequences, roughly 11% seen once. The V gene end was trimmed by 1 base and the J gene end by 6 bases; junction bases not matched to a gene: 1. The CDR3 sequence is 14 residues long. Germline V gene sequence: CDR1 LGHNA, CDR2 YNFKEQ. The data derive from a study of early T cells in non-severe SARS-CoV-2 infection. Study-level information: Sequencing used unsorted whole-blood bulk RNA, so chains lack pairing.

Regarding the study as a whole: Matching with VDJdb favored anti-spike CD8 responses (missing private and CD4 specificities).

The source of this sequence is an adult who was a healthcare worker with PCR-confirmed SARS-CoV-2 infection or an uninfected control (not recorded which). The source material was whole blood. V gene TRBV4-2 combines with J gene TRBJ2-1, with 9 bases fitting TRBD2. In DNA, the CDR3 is TGTGCCAGCAGCCAAGTGACTAGCGGCAATGAGCAGTTCTTC. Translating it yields CASSQVTSGNEQFF.